This is a list of T cell receptor beta chains from one sample in a study of blood T cell repertoires in COVID-19. TCRdb's copy holds only in-frame clones and misses some; the assay was immunoSEQ multiplex PCR. The sample contains over 130,000 clones, 65% to 85% of which appear only once. The sample comprised peripheral blood. These receptors were obtained from a man aged 30 to 39 with COVID-19, enrolled during active disease. CDR3s include the opening cysteine and the closing phenylalanine or tryptophan. D genes are given only for firm matches. Clone size is not always given. Where it is, it says once, few, many or a class for expanded clones.

v_gene,d_gene,abundance,j_gene,CDR3aa,CDR3nt
TRBV4-2,TRBD2,few,TRBJ2-3,CASCSTGTSGSTDTQYF,TGTGCCAGCTGTTCGACCGGGACTAGCGGGAGCACAGATACGCAGTATTTT
TRBV5-5,.,.,TRBJ2-2,CASSSRLRGARSTGELFF,TGTGCCAGCAGCTCTAGGCTCAGGGGAGCCCGTAGCACCGGGGAGCTGTTTTTT
TRBV7-7,.,once,TRBJ1-6,CASHFHTGVQYNSPLHF,TGTGCTAGCCATTTCCATACAGGTGTGCAGTATAATTCACCCCTCCACTTT
TRBV10-2,TRBD2,.,TRBJ2-1,CASSESSGSGYNEQFF,TGCGCCAGCAGTGAGTCTAGCGGGAGCGGTTACAATGAGCAGTTCTTC
TRBV2,.,.,TRBJ1-4,CASRLEARVEKLFF,TGTGCCAGCAGGCTTGAGGCCCGGGTGGAAAAACTGTTTTTT
TRBV6-1,TRBD1,.,TRBJ1-1,CASSEVGTGNKKAFF,TGTGCCAGCAGTGAAGTCGGGACAGGGAATAAGAAAGCTTTCTTT
TRBV7-2,.,.,TRBJ1-6,CASSLRDTNSPLHF,TGTGCCAGCAGCTTAAGGGACACCAATTCACCCCTCCACTTT
TRBV5-6,.,.,TRBJ2-2,CASSLVQQITGELFF,TGTGCCAGCAGCTTGGTCCAACAGATCACCGGGGAGCTGTTTTTT
TRBV14,TRBD2,.,TRBJ2-2,CASSHLRTSGSRAGELFF,TGTGCCAGCAGCCATCTTCGGACTAGCGGGAGTAGGGCCGGGGAGCTGTTTTTT
TRBV9,TRBD2,.,TRBJ2-1,CASSPSGSSYNEQFF,TGTGCCAGCAGCCCCAGCGGGAGCTCCTACAATGAGCAGTTCTTC
TRBV28,.,.,TRBJ1-2,CASSPRGAYGYTF,TGTGCCAGCAGTCCTCGGGGGGCCTATGGCTACACCTTC
TRBV6-1,.,.,TRBJ2-3,CASSDPGFRASRDTQYF,TGTGCCAGCAGTGATCCAGGGTTTAGGGCCTCCAGAGATACGCAGTATTTT
TRBV11-2,TRBD1,once,TRBJ2-1,CASSLLSGTDNEQFF,TGTGCCAGCAGCTTACTTTCCGGGACAGACAATGAGCAGTTCTTC
TRBV10-2,.,.,TRBJ1-2,CASRAAAGDYGYTF,TGCGCCAGCAGGGCGGCAGCCGGGGACTATGGCTACACCTTC
TRBV5-1,.,.,TRBJ1-1,CASSSQGTEAFF,TGCGCCAGCAGCTCTCAGGGAACTGAAGCTTTCTTT
TRBV6-5,TRBD1,few,TRBJ2-2,CASRAGTGATGELFF,TGTGCCAGCAGGGCGGGGACAGGGGCGACCGGGGAGCTGTTTTTT
TRBV7-8,.,.,TRBJ2-7,CASSLAADSSYEQYF,TGTGCCAGCAGCTTAGCTGCGGACTCCTCCTACGAGCAGTACTTC
TRBV4-1,TRBD2,.,TRBJ2-1,CASSQGLAGGPGSYNEQFF,TGCGCCAGCAGCCAAGGACTAGCGGGAGGGCCTGGCTCCTACAATGAGCAGTTCTTC
TRBV2,.,.,TRBJ2-7,CASRAGTPYEQYF,TGTGCCAGCAGGGCCGGGACACCCTACGAGCAGTACTTC
TRBV6-2/TRBV6-3,.,.,TRBJ2-1,CASSDNRVQQFF,TGTGCCAGCAGTGACAACAGGGTCCAGCAGTTCTTC
TRBV19,TRBD1,.,TRBJ2-3,CASSPNRGDTQYF,TGTGCCAGTAGCCCGAACAGGGGAGATACGCAGTATTTT
TRBV7-9,.,.,TRBJ2-6,CASSRWTLSGANVLTF,TGTGCCAGCAGCCGGTGGACTCTTTCTGGGGCCAACGTCCTGACTTTC
TRBV27,.,.,TRBJ2-1,CASKGTLGNEQFF,TGTGCCAGCAAAGGGACTCTCGGCAATGAGCAGTTCTTC
TRBV29-1,.,.,TRBJ1-2,CSVAGGVNGYTF,TGCAGCGTTGCGGGGGGCGTAAATGGCTACACCTTC
TRBV3-1/TRBV3-2,TRBD1,.,TRBJ2-3,CASSPRGRTSTDTQYF,TGTGCCAGCAGCCCGAGGGGGCGGACTAGCACAGATACGCAGTATTTT
TRBV7-2,TRBD1,.,TRBJ1-6,CASSEQTGGRSPLHF,TGTGCCAGCAGCGAACAGACAGGGGGACGTTCACCCCTCCACTTT
TRBV3-1/TRBV3-2,.,few,TRBJ1-1,CASSRGRNTEAFF,TGTGCCAGCAGCAGAGGGCGGAACACTGAAGCTTTCTTT
TRBV28,.,.,TRBJ2-3,CASSLRLENTYF,TGTGCCAGCAGTCTCCGGTTAGAGAATACGTATTTT
TRBV19,.,.,TRBJ1-4,CASSIRGAEKLFF,TGTGCCAGTAGTATACGGGGAGCTGAAAAACTGTTTTTT
TRBV18,.,.,TRBJ2-7,CASSPGGRGSYEQYF,TGTGCCAGCTCACCCGGAGGGCGAGGGTCCTACGAGCAGTACTTC
TRBV4-2,TRBD2,.,TRBJ2-1,CASSPKPGGTSGRANEQFF,TGTGCCAGCAGCCCCAAACCAGGCGGGACTAGCGGGAGGGCGAATGAGCAGTTCTTC
TRBV7-2,.,.,TRBJ2-7,CASSTDRTSSYEQYF,TGTGCCAGCAGCACGGACAGAACCAGCTCCTACGAGCAGTACTTC
TRBV28,TRBD1,.,TRBJ2-1,CASSPGQLIYNEQFF,TGTGCCAGCAGTCCGGGACAGCTAATTTACAATGAGCAGTTCTTC
TRBV28,.,few,TRBJ1-5,CASRPTATSNQPQHF,TGTGCCAGCAGACCGACAGCAACAAGCAATCAGCCCCAGCATTTT
TRBV6-2/TRBV6-3,TRBD2,few,TRBJ2-3,CASSYGTRETDTQYF,TGTGCCAGCAGTTACGGGACTAGGGAGACAGATACGCAGTATTTT
TRBV6-5,TRBD1,.,TRBJ1-6,CASRRPTGDNSPLHF,TGTGCCAGCAGGAGACCCACAGGGGATAATTCACCCCTCCACTTT
TRBV5-4,.,.,TRBJ2-7,CASSLDKGAYEQYF,TGTGCCAGCAGCTTGGATAAGGGGGCCTACGAGCAGTACTTC
TRBV5-6,.,few,TRBJ2-7,CASSLTRDSYEQYF,TGTGCCAGCAGCTTAACGAGGGACTCCTACGAGCAGTACTTC
TRBV2,TRBD1,once,TRBJ2-7,CASSPGQGAEQYF,TGTGCCAGCAGCCCGGGACAGGGGGCCGAGCAGTACTTC
TRBV30,TRBD1,.,TRBJ1-2,CAWGTGGFSGYTF,TGTGCCTGGGGGACAGGGGGTTTTAGTGGCTACACCTTC
TRBV30,.,.,TRBJ1-2,CAWSVAGGGYTF,TGTGCCTGGAGTGTGGCTGGGGGGGGCTACACCTTC
TRBV29-1,.,.,TRBJ1-2,CSVALGQTNYGYTF,TGCAGCGTTGCCCTCGGACAGACTAACTATGGCTACACCTTC
TRBV6-4,TRBD1,.,TRBJ2-3,CASSDGQGPDTQYF,TGTGCCAGCAGTGATGGACAGGGCCCAGATACGCAGTATTTT
TRBV6-5,.,.,TRBJ2-3,CASSYRGPPDTQYF,TGTGCCAGCAGTTACCGAGGGCCCCCAGATACGCAGTATTTT
TRBV30,TRBD1,few,TRBJ1-5,CAWRGTGGNQPQHF,TGTGCCTGGAGGGGGACAGGGGGCAATCAGCCCCAGCATTTT